This T cell receptor (beta chain) appears in the sequencing data of a study of T cells in Graves' hyperthyroidism and ophthalmopathy. This CDR3 has 16 amino acids. The germline gives CDR1 SSHAT, CDR2 FNYEAQ (reference sequence). V dropped 8 bases and J dropped 1; count of bases not matched to a gene: 7. Amplified regions were TCR beta CDR3 sequences from RNA transcripts. In the first-round RT-PCR of the TCR CDR3, the HTBI primer set was used. Using its own MiXCR run on the multiplex PCR reads, TCRdb lists one record per CDR3 protein. The table lists 500,000 to 600,000 distinct CDR3 sequences, about half of them singletons, with around 8% in the top ten. Worth noting for this clonotype: Its target is unknown.

The study's findings and limits: The model anticipated ophthalmopathy a median about six months pre-onset. Researchers found most expanded thyroid clonotypes above 0.001 in blood as well. A model built on 13 V-J features separated ophthalmopathy from stable hyperthyroidism.

Patients aged 18 to 65 had newly diagnosed hyperthyroidism lasting under 2 months. This TCR was recovered from a woman younger than 30 with Graves' hyperthyroidism. Sequenced sample: peripheral blood or thyroid tissue (not recorded which). This sequence joins TRBV7-7 and TRBJ2-7; 14 nucleotides match TRBD2. Here the CDR3 DNA reads TGTGCCAGCCCCGGGACTAGCGGGAGTCTTTCCTACGAGCAGTACTTC. It yields the protein CASPGTSGSLSYEQYF.